Listed below are T cell receptor beta chains from one sample, sequenced in a study of blood T cell repertoires in COVID-19. TCRdb keeps only in-frame clones here, not all; method: immunoSEQ multiplex PCR. The table includes 200,000 to 250,000 clones, just over 85% detected once. The sample was peripheral blood. These receptors came from a man older than 75 with acute or convalescent COVID-19. The CDR3 runs from the conserved cysteine through the conserved F or W. Each record gives: clone size, D gene, J gene, V gene, CDR3 protein, CDR3 DNA. A D gene is named only where the DNA matches it firmly. Clone size, where shown, is once, few, many, or a class for clones that have expanded.

clone_size: -
d_call: -
j_call: TRBJ2-7
v_call: TRBV3-1/TRBV3-2
cdr3_aa: CASSQGTRSGVEQYF
cdr3_nt: TGTGCCAGCAGCCAAGGGACTCGCTCTGGGGTCGAGCAGTACTTC

clone_size: -
d_call: -
j_call: TRBJ1-2
v_call: TRBV19
cdr3_aa: CASSKVPLPTYGYTF
cdr3_nt: TGTGCCAGTAGTAAAGTCCCGCTTCCTACTTATGGCTACACCTTC

clone_size: -
d_call: TRBD2
j_call: TRBJ2-3
v_call: TRBV19
cdr3_aa: CASSLLAGGFTDTQYF
cdr3_nt: TGTGCCAGTAGCCTCCTAGCGGGAGGATTCACAGATACGCAGTATTTT

clone_size: -
d_call: TRBD1
j_call: TRBJ1-3
v_call: TRBV25-1
cdr3_aa: CASSGWDRAQVGNTIYF
cdr3_nt: TGTGCCAGCAGTGGTTGGGACAGGGCTCAGGTCGGAAACACCATATATTTT

clone_size: -
d_call: -
j_call: TRBJ1-4
v_call: TRBV6-5
cdr3_aa: CASSPGGTTNEKLFF
cdr3_nt: TGTGCCAGCAGTCCGGGGGGGACAACTAATGAAAAACTGTTTTTT

clone_size: -
d_call: -
j_call: TRBJ2-1
v_call: TRBV27
cdr3_aa: CASSFVGVDNEQFF
cdr3_nt: TGTGCCAGCAGTTTTGTGGGAGTAGACAATGAGCAGTTCTTC

clone_size: -
d_call: -
j_call: TRBJ2-2
v_call: TRBV21-1
cdr3_aa: CASSKARDRDPKANDGELFF
cdr3_nt: TGTGCCAGCAGCAAAGCCCGGGACAGGGACCCCAAAGCGAACGACGGGGAGCTGTTTTTT

clone_size: -
d_call: TRBD1
j_call: TRBJ1-1
v_call: TRBV19
cdr3_aa: CASRTQGARTEAFF
cdr3_nt: TGTGCCAGTAGGACACAGGGGGCGAGGACTGAAGCTTTCTTT

clone_size: -
d_call: -
j_call: TRBJ1-5
v_call: TRBV10-3
cdr3_aa: CAISQSQGSTQPQHF
cdr3_nt: TGTGCCATCAGCCAATCCCAGGGGTCCACTCAGCCCCAGCATTTT

clone_size: once
d_call: TRBD2
j_call: TRBJ2-1
v_call: TRBV6-2/TRBV6-3
cdr3_aa: CASSYSVAASGKNNEQFF
cdr3_nt: TGTGCCAGCAGTTATAGTGTCGCGGCGAGCGGGAAGAACAATGAGCAGTTCTTC

clone_size: -
d_call: TRBD1
j_call: TRBJ2-2
v_call: TRBV9
cdr3_aa: CASRGTAEIGELFF
cdr3_nt: TGTGCCAGCAGAGGGACAGCCGAGATCGGGGAGCTGTTTTTT

clone_size: -
d_call: -
j_call: TRBJ1-1
v_call: TRBV19
cdr3_aa: CASRGDLNTEAFF
cdr3_nt: TGTGCCAGTAGAGGGGACTTGAACACTGAAGCTTTCTTT

clone_size: once
d_call: TRBD1
j_call: TRBJ2-2
v_call: TRBV6-5
cdr3_aa: CASRDRANTGELFF
cdr3_nt: TGTGCCAGCAGGGACAGGGCGAACACCGGGGAGCTGTTTTTT

clone_size: -
d_call: TRBD2
j_call: TRBJ2-7
v_call: TRBV30
cdr3_aa: CAWSGLAAYEQYF
cdr3_nt: TGTGCCTGGAGCGGACTAGCGGCCTACGAGCAGTACTTC

clone_size: -
d_call: -
j_call: TRBJ1-2
v_call: TRBV28
cdr3_aa: CASSLFTRGNGYTF
cdr3_nt: TGTGCCAGCAGTTTATTTACCAGGGGAAATGGCTACACCTTC